This record covers a single TCR beta chain. No antigen is known for it. The data stem from a study of OX40 agonist ivuxolimab in advanced cancers. Study information: Melanoma, hepatocellular carcinoma, head and neck or renal cell cancer occurred in dose-escalation patients.

Assay: immunoSEQ multiplex PCR; the TCRdb copy retains only in-frame clones and omits some. The sample lists tens of thousands of clones; roughly 90% were seen once. Germline loops: CDR1 SGHRS, CDR2 YFSETQ. The length of the CDR3 is 15 residues. V shed 3 bases, J shed 3 bases, and the junction held 7 bases outside the gene matches. Findings and limits, study-wide: Clones of CD4+ and CD8+ blood T cells grew by week 6 at doses of 0.1 to 3.0 mg/kg. Expanded clones belonging to CD8+ T cells outnumbered, on average, those of CD4+.

The chain recombines TRBV5-1 with TRBJ2-7; 9 bases agree with TRBD1. Specimen: CD4+ or CD8+ T cells sorted from blood, collected in a trial of the OX40 agonist ivuxolimab. This TCR was sampled from an adult with an advanced solid tumor such as melanoma, head and neck, liver or kidney cancer. The CDR3 is CASSSHRDRDYEQYF. The DNA for the CDR3 is TGCGCCAGCAGCTCCCACCGGGACAGGGACTACGAGCAGTACTTC.